This T cell receptor (beta chain) was observed in a study of CD8 T cells in Susac syndrome. Patients with Susac syndrome met diagnostic criteria defined recently for definite or probable disease. Random-hexamer reverse transcription was applied to roughly 0.5 to 1 ug RNA. A single record per CDR3 protein comes from TCRdb applying MiXCR to the immunoSEQ multiplex PCR reads. The top ten hold 0.15% to 0.2% of the sample, which has 150,000 or so distinct CDR3 sequences, around 96% seen once. The V gene lost 4 bases and the J gene lost 0 bases, with 16 bases spanning the gap. This CDR3 contains 16 residues. From germline, CDR1 is SNHLY and CDR2 FYNNEI.

V usage is TRBV2 and J usage is TRBJ2-7, with unresolved D. This clonotype was obtained from a human donor with Susac syndrome. Input material: CD4+ T cells from PBMCs. As DNA, the CDR3 is TGTGCCAGCAGTGCGGTAGGGTGGGGTAGCTCCTACGAGCAGTACTTC. It yields the protein CASSAVGWGSSYEQYF.